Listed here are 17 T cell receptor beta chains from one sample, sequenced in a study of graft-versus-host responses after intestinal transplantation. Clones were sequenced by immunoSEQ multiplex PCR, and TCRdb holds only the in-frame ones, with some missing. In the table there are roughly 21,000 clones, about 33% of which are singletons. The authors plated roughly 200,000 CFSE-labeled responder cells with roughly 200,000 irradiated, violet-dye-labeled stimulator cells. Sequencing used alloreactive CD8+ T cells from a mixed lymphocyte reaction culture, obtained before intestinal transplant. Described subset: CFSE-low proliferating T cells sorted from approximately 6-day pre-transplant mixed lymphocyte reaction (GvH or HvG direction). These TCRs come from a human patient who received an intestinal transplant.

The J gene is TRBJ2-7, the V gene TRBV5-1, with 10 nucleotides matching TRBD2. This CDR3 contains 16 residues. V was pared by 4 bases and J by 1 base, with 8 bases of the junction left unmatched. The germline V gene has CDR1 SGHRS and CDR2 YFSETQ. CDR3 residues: CASSPVLAGVSYEQYF. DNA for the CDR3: TGCGCCAGCAGCCCAGTTCTAGCGGGAGTTTCCTACGAGCAGTACTTC.

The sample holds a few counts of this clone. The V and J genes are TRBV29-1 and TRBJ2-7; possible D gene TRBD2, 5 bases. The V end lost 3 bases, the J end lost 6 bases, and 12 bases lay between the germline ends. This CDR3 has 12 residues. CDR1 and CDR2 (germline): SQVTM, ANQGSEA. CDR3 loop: CSVDVVGSEQYF. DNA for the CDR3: TGCAGCGTTGATGTCGTGGGGAGCGAGCAGTACTTC.

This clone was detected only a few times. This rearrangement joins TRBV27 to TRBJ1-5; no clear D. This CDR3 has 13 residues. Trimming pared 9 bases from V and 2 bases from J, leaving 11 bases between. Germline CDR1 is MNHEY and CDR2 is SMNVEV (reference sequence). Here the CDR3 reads CASGLQGNQPQHF. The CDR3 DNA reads TGTGCCAGTGGACTTCAGGGCAATCAGCCCCAGCATTTT.

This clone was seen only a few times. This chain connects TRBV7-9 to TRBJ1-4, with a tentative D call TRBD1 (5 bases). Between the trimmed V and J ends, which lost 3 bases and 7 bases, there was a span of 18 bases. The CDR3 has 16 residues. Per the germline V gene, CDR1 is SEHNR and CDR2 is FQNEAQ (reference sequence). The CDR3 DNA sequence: TGTGCCAGCAGCTTGGGGCCGGGCGGTGCTTCTGAAAAACTGTTTTTT. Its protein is CASSLGPGGASEKLFF.

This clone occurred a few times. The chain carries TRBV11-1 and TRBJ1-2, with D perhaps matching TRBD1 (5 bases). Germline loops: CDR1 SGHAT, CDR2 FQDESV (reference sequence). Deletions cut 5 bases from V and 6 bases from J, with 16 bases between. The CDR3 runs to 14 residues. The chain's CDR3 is CASSIIRDEDGYTF. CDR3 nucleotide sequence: TGTGCCAGCAGCATCATCCGGGACGAGGATGGCTACACCTTC. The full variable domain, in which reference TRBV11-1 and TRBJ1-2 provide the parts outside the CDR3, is EAEVAQSPRYKITEKSQAVAFWCDPISGHATLYWYRQILGQGPELLVQFQDESVVDDSQLPKDRFSAERLKGVDSTLKIQPAELGDSAMYLCASSIIRDEDGYTFGSGTRLTVV.

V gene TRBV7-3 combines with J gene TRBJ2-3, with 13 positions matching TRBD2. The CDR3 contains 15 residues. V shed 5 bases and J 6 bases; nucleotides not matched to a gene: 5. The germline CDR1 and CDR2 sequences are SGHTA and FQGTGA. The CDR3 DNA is TGTGCCAGCAGCCCACTAGCGGGAGGGCCGGATACGCAGTATTTT. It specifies CASSPLAGGPDTQYF.

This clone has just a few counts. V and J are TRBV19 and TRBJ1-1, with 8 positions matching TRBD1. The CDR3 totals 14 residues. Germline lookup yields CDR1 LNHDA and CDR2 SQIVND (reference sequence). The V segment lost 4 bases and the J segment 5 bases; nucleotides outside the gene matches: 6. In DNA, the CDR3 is TGTGCCAGTAGTACCCAGGACAGGGTGACTGAAGCTTTCTTT. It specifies CASSTQDRVTEAFF.

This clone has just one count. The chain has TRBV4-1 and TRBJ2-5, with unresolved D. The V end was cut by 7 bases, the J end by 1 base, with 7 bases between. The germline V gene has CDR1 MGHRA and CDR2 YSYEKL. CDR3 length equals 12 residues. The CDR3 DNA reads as TGCGCCAGCATGGGCCCCCAAGAGACCCAGTACTTC. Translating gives CASMGPQETQYF.

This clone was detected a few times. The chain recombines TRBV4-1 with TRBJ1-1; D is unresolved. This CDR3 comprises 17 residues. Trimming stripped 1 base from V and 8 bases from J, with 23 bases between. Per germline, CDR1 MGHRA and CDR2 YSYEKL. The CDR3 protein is CASSQVFARARFKEAFF. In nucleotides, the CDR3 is TGCGCCAGCAGCCAAGTTTTTGCTAGGGCGCGATTTAAGGAAGCTTTCTTT.

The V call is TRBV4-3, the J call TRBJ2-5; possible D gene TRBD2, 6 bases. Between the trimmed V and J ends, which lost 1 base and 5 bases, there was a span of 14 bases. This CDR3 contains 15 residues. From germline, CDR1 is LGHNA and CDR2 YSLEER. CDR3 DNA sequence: TGCGCCAGCAGCCAAGTGGGAGGCCTCCAGGAGACCCAGTACTTC. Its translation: CASSQVGGLQETQYF.

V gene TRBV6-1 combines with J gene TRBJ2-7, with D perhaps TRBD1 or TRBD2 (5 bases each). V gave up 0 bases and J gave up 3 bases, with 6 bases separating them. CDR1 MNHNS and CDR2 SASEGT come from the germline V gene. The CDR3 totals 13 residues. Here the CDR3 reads CASSEAGVYEQYF. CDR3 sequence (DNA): TGTGCCAGCAGTGAAGCGGGGGTCTACGAGCAGTACTTC.

The CDR3 loop reads CASSQVSPYEQFF. As DNA, the CDR3 is TGTGCCAGCAGCCAAGTCAGTCCGTATGAGCAGTTCTTC. J is TRBJ2-1 and V is TRBV4-2; D not resolved. The CDR3 sequence is 13 residues long. The germline CDR1 and CDR2 sequences are LGHNA and YNFKEQ. With 1 base removed from V and 8 bases from J, the gap between germline ends came to 9 bases.

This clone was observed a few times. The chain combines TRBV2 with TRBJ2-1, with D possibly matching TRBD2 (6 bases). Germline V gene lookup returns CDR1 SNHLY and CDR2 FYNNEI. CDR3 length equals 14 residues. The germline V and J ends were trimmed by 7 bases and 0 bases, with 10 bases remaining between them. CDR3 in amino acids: CASIRRGSYNEQFF. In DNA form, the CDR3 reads TGTGCCAGCATACGGAGGGGCTCCTACAATGAGCAGTTCTTC.

CDR3 residues: CASSPGYNSPLHF. Written as DNA, the CDR3 is TGTGCCAGCAGTCCAGGGTATAATTCACCCCTCCACTTT. The chain has TRBV6-6 and TRBJ1-6, with D possibly TRBD1 on 5 matching bases. This CDR3 has 13 amino acids. CDR1 and CDR2 from the germline V gene are MNHNY and SVGAGI (reference sequence). The V end lost 5 bases, the J end lost 4 bases, and 6 bases lay between the germline ends.

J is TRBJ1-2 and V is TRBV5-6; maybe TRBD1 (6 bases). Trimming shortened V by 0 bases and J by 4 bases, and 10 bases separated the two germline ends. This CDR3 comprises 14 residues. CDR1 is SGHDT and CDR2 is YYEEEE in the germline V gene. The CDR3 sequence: CASSLGGGAYGYTF. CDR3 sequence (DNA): TGTGCCAGCAGCTTGGGTGGGGGGGCCTATGGCTACACCTTC.

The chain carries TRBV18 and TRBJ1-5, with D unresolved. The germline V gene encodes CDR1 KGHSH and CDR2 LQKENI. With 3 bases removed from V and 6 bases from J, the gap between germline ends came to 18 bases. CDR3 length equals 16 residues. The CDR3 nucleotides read TGTGCCAGCTCACCTTACGGAGGGTGGTGGGGTCAGCCCCAGCATTTT. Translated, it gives CASSPYGGWWGQPQHF.

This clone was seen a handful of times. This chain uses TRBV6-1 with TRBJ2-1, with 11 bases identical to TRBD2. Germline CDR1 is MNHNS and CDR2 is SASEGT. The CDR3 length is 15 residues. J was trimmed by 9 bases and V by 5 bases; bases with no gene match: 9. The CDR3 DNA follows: TGTGCCAGCAGTTTAGTGTCCGGGACTAGCGGTGAGCAGTTCTTC. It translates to CASSLVSGTSGEQFF.